These 16 T cell receptor beta chains were all obtained from the same sample, sequenced in a study of blood T cells in healthy people across ages. Primers used in a second PCR of about 7 to 12 cycles were a sample-barcoded 5' primer and a J-beta primer mix. TCRdb redid the calling of the 5' RACE reads with MiXCR, one entry per CDR3 protein. The repertoire holds under 800,000 distinct CDR3 sequences, with over 20% as singletons. The sample comprised blood. These TCRs come from a man in his 70s in good health.

In this sample, this clonotype turned up many times. This chain joins TRBV18 and TRBJ1-2; 10 nucleotides align to TRBD1. CDR3 length: 14 residues. V was pared by 3 bases and J by 3 bases, with 1 base of the junction left unmatched. CDR1 KGHSH and CDR2 LQKENI come from the germline V gene. The CDR3, as DNA: TGTGCCAGCTCACCCGGGACAGGGGACTATGGCTACACCTTC. This gives the protein CASSPGTGDYGYTF.

The V call is TRBV7-2, the J call TRBJ2-5; 8 bases are shared with TRBD1. Germline V gives CDR1 SGHTA, CDR2 FQGNSA. The CDR3 totals 13 residues. The junction had 6 bases not matched to a gene; V was cut back by 8 bases and J by 4 bases. CDR3 bases: TGTGCCAGCGGCTCCGACAGGGGAGAGACCCAGTACTTC. The encoded protein is CASGSDRGETQYF.

This clonotype was counted only a few times. The chain employs TRBV20-1 and TRBJ2-5, with TRBD2 identical over 8 bases. The CDR3 runs 16 residues. The V gene end was trimmed by 0 bases and the J gene end by 1 base; junction bases not matched to a gene: 7. CDR1 is DFQATT and CDR2 is SNEGSKA in the germline V gene (reference sequence). The CDR3 sequence is CSARDRREGLQETQYF. For the CDR3, the DNA is TGCAGTGCTAGAGATCGCCGGGAGGGCCTCCAAGAGACCCAGTACTTC.

Only a few counts were recorded for this clonotype. The V gene is TRBV2, the J gene TRBJ2-7, with a tentative D call TRBD1 (5 bases). V lost 7 bases and J 3 bases, leaving 13 bases between the germline ends. CDR1 and CDR2 from the germline V gene are SNHLY and FYNNEI. This CDR3 is 13 amino acids long. The CDR3 is CASTSRGFYEQYF. The CDR3 region has the DNA TGTGCCAGCACGAGTAGGGGCTTCTACGAGCAGTACTTC. The complete variable domain, with remaining parts taken from reference TRBV2 and TRBJ2-7, reads EPEVTQTPSHQVTQMGQEVILRCVPISNHLYFYWYRQILGQKVEFLVSFYNNEISEKSEIFDDQFSVERPDGSNFTLKIRSTKLEDSAMYFCASTSRGFYEQYFGPGTRLTVT.

This clonotype has ten or more counts. V is TRBV20-1 and J is TRBJ2-3; TRBD2 agrees at 11 bases. Germline assignment: CDR1 DFQATT and CDR2 SNEGSKA (reference sequence). V was pared by 1 base and J by 3 bases, with 6 bases of the junction left unmatched. The CDR3 runs 16 residues. In nucleotides, the CDR3 is TGCAGTGCTAGAGTGGAGACTAGCGGGAATACAGATACGCAGTATTTT. Its protein is CSARVETSGNTDTQYF.

The chain is built from TRBV20-1 and TRBJ1-1, with D tentatively TRBD1 (6 bases). Trimming took off 4 bases at V and 6 bases at J, with 9 bases between the two ends. Germline V CDR1 and CDR2: DFQATT, SNEGSKA (reference sequence). This CDR3 is 11 amino acids long. The CDR3 DNA reads TGCAGTGCTAACAGGGATCCTGAAGCTTTCTTT. It specifies CSANRDPEAFF.

The V gene is TRBV5-1, the J gene TRBJ2-3; 7 nucleotides match TRBD2. Germline lookup yields CDR1 SGHRS and CDR2 YFSETQ. V trimming: 3 bases; J trimming: 2 bases; junction bases outside the gene matches: 3. The CDR3 length is 14 residues. The CDR3 DNA follows: TGCGCCAGCAGCTGGGAGGGAAACACAGATACGCAGTATTTT. It is translated as CASSWEGNTDTQYF.

This clonotype was seen a handful of times. The V gene is TRBV7-9, the J gene TRBJ1-4; unclear D gene. V gave up 5 bases and J gave up 6 bases, with 16 bases separating them. This CDR3 region has 15 residues. From germline, CDR1 is SEHNR and CDR2 FQNEAQ (reference sequence). This CDR3 reads CASSLEGFRDEKLFF. The CDR3 DNA reads as TGTGCCAGCAGCCTAGAGGGCTTCCGTGATGAAAAACTGTTTTTT.

Ten or more counts support this clonotype. V and J are TRBV7-2 and TRBJ2-5; the D gene is possibly TRBD2 (6 bases). The CDR3 runs to 13 residues. Per germline, CDR1 SGHTA and CDR2 FQGNSA. Trimming left V 5 bases short and J 7 bases short, with 14 bases between. CDR3 loop: CASSVDKGGTQYF. The CDR3 bases are TGTGCCAGCAGCGTCGACAAGGGAGGGACCCAGTACTTC.

The chain has TRBV6-5 and TRBJ2-1; D may match TRBD1 or TRBD2 (5 bases each). The CDR3 extends over 13 amino acids. V was pared by 5 bases and J by 6 bases, with 11 bases between. Germline V gene sequence: CDR1 MNHEY, CDR2 SVGAGI. The CDR3 reads CASSRGTSNEQFF. The CDR3 DNA is TGTGCCAGCAGTAGAGGGACGTCCAATGAGCAGTTCTTC.

The chain couples TRBV6-1 to TRBJ1-5; tentatively, D is TRBD1 (5 bases). Deletions cut 6 bases from V and 0 bases from J, with 9 bases between. Germline CDR1 and CDR2: MNHNS and SASEGT. The CDR3 spans 14 residues. The CDR3 coding sequence is TGTGCCAGCAGCGAAACAGGTAGCAATCAGCCCCAGCATTTT. It is translated as CASSETGSNQPQHF.

J is TRBJ1-1 and V is TRBV5-6; 9 bases map to TRBD1. V dropped 1 base and J dropped 4; count of bases not matched to a gene: 8. CDR1 and CDR2 from the germline V gene are SGHDT and YYEEEE. There are 16 residues in the CDR3. The CDR3 nucleotides read TGTGCCAGCAGCTTGCCGGGACAGGGTGGTAGCACTGAAGCTTTCTTT. Its protein is CASSLPGQGGSTEAFF.

V is TRBV9 and J is TRBJ2-7; a possible D gene is TRBD1 (6 bases). Germline lookup yields CDR1 SGDLS and CDR2 YYNGEE. The ends were cut back, 1 base at V and 3 bases at J, with 11 bases in the middle. CDR3 length: 14 residues. CDR3 in amino acids: CASSVSGTFYEQYF. The CDR3 DNA reads as TGTGCCAGCAGCGTATCCGGGACATTCTACGAGCAGTACTTC.

The sample holds a few counts of this clonotype. This chain connects TRBV28 to TRBJ2-3; the D call may be TRBD1 or TRBD2 (5 bases each). CDR1 and CDR2 (germline): MDHEN, SYDVKM. This CDR3 spans 16 amino acids. The germline V and J ends were trimmed by 7 bases and 9 bases, with 26 bases remaining between them. CDR3 sequence reads: CASNESGTQVLGTQYF. The CDR3 coding sequence is TGTGCCAGCAACGAATCCGGGACCCAGGTGCTTGGAACGCAGTATTTT.

This chain links TRBV7-2 with TRBJ2-5; D may be TRBD2 (6 bases). This CDR3 has 14 amino acids. Trimming left V 8 bases short and J 5 bases short, with 18 bases between. Germline-derived CDR1 and CDR2 are SGHTA and FQGNSA. DNA of the CDR3: TGTGCCAGCGGCGGGGCTATCCTGCGGGAGACCCAGTACTTC. Protein product: CASGGAILRETQYF.

This clonotype was observed a handful of times. CDR3 region: CASSWGPMYEQFF. The CDR3 DNA follows: TGCGCCAGCAGCTGGGGACCAATGTATGAGCAGTTCTTC. The chain couples TRBV5-1 to TRBJ2-5, with D tentatively TRBD1 or TRBD2 (5 bases each). The J call may be mistaken, given a closer DNA end match to TRBJ2-1. The CDR3 totals 13 residues. The germline CDR1 and CDR2 sequences are SGHRS and YFSETQ.